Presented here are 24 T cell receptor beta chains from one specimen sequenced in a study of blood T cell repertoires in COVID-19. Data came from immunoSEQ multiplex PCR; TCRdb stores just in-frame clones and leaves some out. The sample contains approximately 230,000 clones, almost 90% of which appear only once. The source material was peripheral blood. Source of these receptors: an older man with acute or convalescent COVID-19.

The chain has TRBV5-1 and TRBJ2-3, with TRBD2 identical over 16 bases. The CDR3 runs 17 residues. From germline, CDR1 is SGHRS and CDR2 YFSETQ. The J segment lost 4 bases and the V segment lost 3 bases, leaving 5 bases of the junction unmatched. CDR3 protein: CASSSGLAGGLADTQYF. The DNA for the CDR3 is TGCGCCAGCAGCTCGGGACTAGCGGGAGGGTTGGCAGATACGCAGTATTTT.

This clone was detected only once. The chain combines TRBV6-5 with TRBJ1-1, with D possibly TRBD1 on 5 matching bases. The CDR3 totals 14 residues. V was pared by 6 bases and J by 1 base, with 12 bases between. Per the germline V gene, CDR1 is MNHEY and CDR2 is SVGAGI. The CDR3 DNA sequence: TGTGCCAGCAGACTCCGCAGGGAGAACACTGAAGCTTTCTTT. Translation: CASRLRRENTEAFF.

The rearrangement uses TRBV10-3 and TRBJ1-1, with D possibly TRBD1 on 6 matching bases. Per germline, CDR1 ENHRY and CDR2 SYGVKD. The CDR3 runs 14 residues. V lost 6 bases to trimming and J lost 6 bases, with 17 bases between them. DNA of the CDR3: TGTGCCATCAGGGGGGCAGGTTTAGGAGCTGAAGCTTTCTTT. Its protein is CAIRGAGLGAEAFF.

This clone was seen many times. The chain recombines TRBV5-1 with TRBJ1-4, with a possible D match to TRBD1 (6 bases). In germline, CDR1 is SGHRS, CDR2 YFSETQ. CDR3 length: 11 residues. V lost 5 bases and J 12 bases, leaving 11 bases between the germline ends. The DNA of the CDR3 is TGCGCCAGCAGAGGGGACAAGGAACTGTTTTTT. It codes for CASRGDKELFF.

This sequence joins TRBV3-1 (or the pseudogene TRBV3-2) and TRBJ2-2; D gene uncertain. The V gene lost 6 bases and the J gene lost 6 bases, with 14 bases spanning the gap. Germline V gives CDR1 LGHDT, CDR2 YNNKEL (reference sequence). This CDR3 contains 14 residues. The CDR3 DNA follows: TGTGCCAGCAGTCGAAACGCGGTACCCGGGGAGCTGTTTTTT. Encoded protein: CASSRNAVPGELFF.

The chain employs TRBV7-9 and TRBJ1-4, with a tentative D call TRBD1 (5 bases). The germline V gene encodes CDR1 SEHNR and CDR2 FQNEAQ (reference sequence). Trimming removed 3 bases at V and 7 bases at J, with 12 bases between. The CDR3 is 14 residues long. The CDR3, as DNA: TGTGCCAGCAGCTTCCGGGGGGTGGGTGAAAAACTGTTTTTT. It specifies CASSFRGVGEKLFF.

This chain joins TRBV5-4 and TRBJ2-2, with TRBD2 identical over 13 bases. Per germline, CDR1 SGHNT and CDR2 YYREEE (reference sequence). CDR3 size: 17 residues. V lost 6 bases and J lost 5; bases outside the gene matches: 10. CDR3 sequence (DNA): TGTGCCAGCACACGACTAGCGGGAGGAGAGGGGACCGGGGAGCTGTTTTTT. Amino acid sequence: CASTRLAGGEGTGELFF.

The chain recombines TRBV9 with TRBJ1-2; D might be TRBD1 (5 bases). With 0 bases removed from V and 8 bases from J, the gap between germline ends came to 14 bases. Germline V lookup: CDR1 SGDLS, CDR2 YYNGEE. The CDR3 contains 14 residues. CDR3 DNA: TGTGCCAGCAGCGTAGGTGGGGGGGGAAGAGGCTACACCTTC. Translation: CASSVGGGGRGYTF.

CDR3 coding DNA: TGTGCCAGCAGCCGCCGGGACAGTCTCTACAATGAGCAGTTCTTC. It specifies CASSRRDSLYNEQFF. This chain joins TRBV5-4 and TRBJ2-1, with 7 bases fitting TRBD1. The length of the CDR3 is 15 residues. V gave up 4 bases and J gave up 3 bases; unmatched junction bases: 7. Germline-derived CDR1 and CDR2 are SGHNT and YYREEE (reference sequence).

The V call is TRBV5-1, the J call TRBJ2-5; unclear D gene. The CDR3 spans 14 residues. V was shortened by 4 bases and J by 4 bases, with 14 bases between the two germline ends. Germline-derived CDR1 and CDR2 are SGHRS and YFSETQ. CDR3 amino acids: CASSRDGEVETQYF. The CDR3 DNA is TGCGCCAGCAGCCGCGACGGCGAGGTAGAGACCCAGTACTTC.

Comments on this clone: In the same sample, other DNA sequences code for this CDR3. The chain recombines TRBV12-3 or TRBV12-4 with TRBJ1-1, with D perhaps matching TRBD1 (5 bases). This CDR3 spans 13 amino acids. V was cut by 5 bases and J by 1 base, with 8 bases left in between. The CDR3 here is CASSLQGNTEAFF. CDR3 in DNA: TGTGCCAGCAGTCTTCAGGGGAACACTGAAGCTTTCTTT.

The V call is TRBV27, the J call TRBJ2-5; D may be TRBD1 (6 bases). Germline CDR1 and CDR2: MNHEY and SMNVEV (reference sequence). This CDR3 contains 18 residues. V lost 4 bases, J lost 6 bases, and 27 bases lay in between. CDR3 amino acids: CASSWSAGPGQGRKTQYF. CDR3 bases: TGTGCCAGCAGTTGGTCGGCAGGGCCCGGGCAGGGGCGAAAGACCCAGTACTTC.

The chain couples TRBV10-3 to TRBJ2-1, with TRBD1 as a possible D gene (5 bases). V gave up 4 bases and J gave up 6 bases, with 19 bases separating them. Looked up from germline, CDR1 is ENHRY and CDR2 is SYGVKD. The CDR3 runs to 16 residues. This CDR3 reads CAISGTGPGAINEQFF. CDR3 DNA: TGTGCCATCAGTGGAACCGGGCCTGGGGCCATCAATGAGCAGTTCTTC.

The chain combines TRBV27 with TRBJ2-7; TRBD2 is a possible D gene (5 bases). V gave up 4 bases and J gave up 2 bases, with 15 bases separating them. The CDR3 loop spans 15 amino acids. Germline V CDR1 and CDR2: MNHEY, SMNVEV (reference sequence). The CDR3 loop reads CASSWVGGTAYEQYF. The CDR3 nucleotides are TGTGCCAGCAGTTGGGTAGGAGGAACCGCCTACGAGCAGTACTTC.

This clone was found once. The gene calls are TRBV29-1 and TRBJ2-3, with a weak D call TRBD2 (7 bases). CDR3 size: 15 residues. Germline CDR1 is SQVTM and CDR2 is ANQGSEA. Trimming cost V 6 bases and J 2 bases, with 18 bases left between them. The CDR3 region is CSVSGGAGFTDTQYF. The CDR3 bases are TGCAGCGTAAGTGGGGGGGCAGGATTCACAGATACGCAGTATTTT.

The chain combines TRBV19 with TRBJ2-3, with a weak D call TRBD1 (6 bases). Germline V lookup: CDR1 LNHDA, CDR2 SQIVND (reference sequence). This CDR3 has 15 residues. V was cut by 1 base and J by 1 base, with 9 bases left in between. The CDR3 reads CASSIGPGGTDTQYF. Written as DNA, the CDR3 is TGTGCCAGTAGTATAGGGCCAGGGGGCACAGATACGCAGTATTTT.

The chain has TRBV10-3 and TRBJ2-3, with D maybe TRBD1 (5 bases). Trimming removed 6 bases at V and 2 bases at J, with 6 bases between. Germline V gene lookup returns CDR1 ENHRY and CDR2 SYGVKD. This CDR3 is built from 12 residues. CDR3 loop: CAISRDTDTQYF. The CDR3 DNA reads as TGTGCCATCAGCAGGGACACAGATACGCAGTATTTT.

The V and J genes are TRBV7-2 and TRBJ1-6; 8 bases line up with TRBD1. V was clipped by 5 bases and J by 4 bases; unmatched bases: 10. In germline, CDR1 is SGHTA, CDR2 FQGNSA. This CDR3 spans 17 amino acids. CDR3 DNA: TGTGCCAGCAGCCAGGACAGGGCGGGGTATTATAATTCACCCCTCCACTTT. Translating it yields CASSQDRAGYYNSPLHF.

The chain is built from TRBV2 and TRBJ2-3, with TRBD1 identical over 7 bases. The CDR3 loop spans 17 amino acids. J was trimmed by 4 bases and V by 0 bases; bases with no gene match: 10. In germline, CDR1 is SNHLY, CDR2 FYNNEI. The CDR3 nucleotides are TGTGCCAGCAGTGAAGCCCCGACAGGGTCGGGTTCAGATACGCAGTATTTT. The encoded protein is CASSEAPTGSGSDTQYF.

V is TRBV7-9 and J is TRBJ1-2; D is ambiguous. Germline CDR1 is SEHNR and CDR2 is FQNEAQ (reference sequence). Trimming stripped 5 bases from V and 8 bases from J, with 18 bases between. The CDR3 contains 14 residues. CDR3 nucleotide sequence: TGTGCCAGCAGCGAATTAGCCGGCCATTTCGGCTACACCTTC. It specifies CASSELAGHFGYTF.

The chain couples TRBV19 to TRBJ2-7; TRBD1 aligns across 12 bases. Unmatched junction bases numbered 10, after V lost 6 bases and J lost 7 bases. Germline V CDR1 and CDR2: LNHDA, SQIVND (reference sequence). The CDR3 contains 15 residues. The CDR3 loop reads CASSLPGQGALEQYF. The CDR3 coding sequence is TGTGCCAGTAGCCTACCGGGACAGGGGGCGTTGGAGCAGTACTTC.

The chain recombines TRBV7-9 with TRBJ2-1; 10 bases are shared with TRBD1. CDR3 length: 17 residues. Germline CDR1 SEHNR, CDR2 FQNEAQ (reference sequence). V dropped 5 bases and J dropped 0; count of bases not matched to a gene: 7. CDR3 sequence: CASSPWTGGSSYNEQFF. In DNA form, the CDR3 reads TGTGCCAGCAGCCCATGGACAGGGGGGAGCTCCTACAATGAGCAGTTCTTC.

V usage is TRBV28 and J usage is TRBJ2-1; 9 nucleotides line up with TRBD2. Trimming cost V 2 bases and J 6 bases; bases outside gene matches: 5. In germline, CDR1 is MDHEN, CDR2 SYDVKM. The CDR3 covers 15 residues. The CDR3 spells CASSLLASGTNEQFF. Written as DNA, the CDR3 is TGTGCCAGCAGTTTACTGGCTAGCGGGACCAATGAGCAGTTCTTC.

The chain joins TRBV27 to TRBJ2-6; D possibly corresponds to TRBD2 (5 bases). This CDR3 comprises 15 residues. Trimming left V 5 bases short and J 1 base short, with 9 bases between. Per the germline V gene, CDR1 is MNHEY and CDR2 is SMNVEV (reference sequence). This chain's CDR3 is CASSPDYSGANVLTF. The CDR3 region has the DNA TGTGCCAGCAGTCCAGACTATTCTGGGGCCAACGTCCTGACTTTC.